This T cell receptor (beta chain) was recorded in a study of radiation and T cells in renal cell carcinoma (dated by TCRdb to the early 2020s). Regarding the study in general: Samples came from a clinical trial, in which primary renal cell carcinomas received 15 Gy stereotactic body radiation therapy followed by nephrectomy 4 weeks later. TCR beta sequencing covered around 50 samples in total, comprising 25 or so tumors and around 27 peripheral blood samples. In the 40 to 60 samples combined, fewer than 5 million unique CDR3 nucleotide sequences were found, encoding roughly 2,500,000 unique CDR3 amino acid sequences.

TCR beta libraries were generated from genomic DNA with the immunoSEQ kit, following the manufacturer's recommendations. To prepare the libraries, a first multiplex PCR with proprietary primers was run, followed by a second PCR that added unique barcodes, and a bead cleanup was done after each round. Each sample batch included a kit-provided positive control reaction and a negative control reaction. The final libraries underwent checking on an Agilent 4200 TapeStation D1000 ScreenTape, volumetric pooling, and quantification by qPCR. Sequencing was performed on an Illumina NextSeq500 using a MidOutput 150-cycle cartridge, with 156 Read1 cycles, 15 Index1 cycles, and the kit custom primers. The pooled library was loaded at 0.95 to 1 pM with around 20% PhiX control spiked in. Regarding the original processing steps: Vendor-processed data were analyzed in R, and a clonotype was defined as all T cells sharing the same CDR3 nucleotide sequence. In the clone abundance analyses, frequencies in each sample were normalized to that sample's 10,000 most abundant clones. Public T cell clones, which averaged fewer than five per sample, were excluded before analysis. A difference in abundance of at least 32-fold between compartments was used to define tumor-enriched and baseline blood-enriched clonotypes. A beta-binomial differential abundance model was used to identify clonotypes that were expanded or contracted between blood time points. The Baroni-Urbani and Buser coefficient was used to measure tumor-blood repertoire similarity, and groups were compared with two-tailed Wilcoxon tests in R. Drawn from immuneACCESS, this table holds only the in-frame rearrangements with V and J called that TCRdb kept. Clones are partly lost; checked studies trace under half to an unresolved V gene and leave the rest unexplained. V, J and clone size are taken as reported in that table, and D and trimming were inferred from the DNA itself. Within this sample are approximately 100,000 clones, with 80% to 90% of them counted one time only. The ten largest clones add up to 7.5% to 8.5% of the sample.

V drops 4 bases and J drops 3 bases, leaving 7 bases in between. As encoded in the germline V gene, CDR1 is SGHRS while CDR2 is YFSETQ. Reading from cysteine to phenylalanine, the CDR3 counts 12 amino acids. CDR3 DNA is the only sequence kept; it has 36 bases, read in frame from the first base. Overall study results and their limits: Because no pretreatment tumor biopsies were available, whether clonotypes were present in the tumor at baseline could not be determined. The single-armed trial design could not address effects of radiation dose or scheduling on the TCR repertoire. Changes in the blood repertoire were not tracked past 4 weeks after treatment. Top tumor clonotypes rose in blood from baseline to 2 weeks post-radiation, then contracted by 4 weeks, suggesting transient expansion of tumor-resident clones.

There are a few counts of this clone. Its antigen is not yet known. The sample holds no much larger clone one base away, and base qualities are not on file. The intended sense of this specimen's time point label: baseline pretreatment blood. The sample's treatment or condition label is to be understood as: 15 Gy SBRT to primary tumor, nephrectomy 4 weeks later. To follow tumor-enriched clonotypes, serial peripheral blood was collected from radiation-treated patients at baseline and at 2 weeks and 4 weeks after SBRT. Renal cell carcinoma with clear cell pathology was present in all patients. The QIAamp DNA Blood Mini Kit (Qiagen) was used to prepare genomic DNA for TCR sequencing. Only samples passing all quality control checks were included in the analyses.

The sequence was obtained from a middle-aged man with renal cell carcinoma. The sequenced sample was blood, obtained from a patient whose treatment included radiotherapy and nephrectomy. This receptor chain uses TRBV5-1 and TRBJ1-1; the D gene assignment is ambiguous. The CDR3 has the sequence CASSQDYTEAFF. The nucleotides are TGCGCCAGCAGCCAGGACTACACTGAAGCTTTCTTT. The full variable domain, completed from the reference TRBV5-1 and TRBJ1-1 proteins outside the CDR3, reads KAGVTQTPRYLIKTRGQQVTLSCSPISGHRSVSWYQQTPGQGLQFLFEYFSETQRNKGNFPGRFSGRQFSNSRSEMNVSTLELGDSALYLCASSQDYTEAFFGQGTRLTVV.